Listed below are T cell receptor beta chains from one sample, sequenced in a study of beta chain features in type 1 diabetes. Assay used: immunoSEQ multiplex PCR; TCRdb lists only in-frame clones, some missing. The sample has about 240,000 clones, 27% seen once; the top ten hold more than 3%. The sample comprised central memory CD4+ T cells from blood. These receptors came from a man aged 30 to 39 in good health. Each CDR3 is given with its conserved first and last residue. Each record gives: clone size, J gene, V gene, D gene, CDR3 length, CDR3 DNA, CDR3 protein. A D gene is named only where the DNA matches it firmly. Clone size, where shown, is once, few, many, or a class for clones that have expanded.

NA	TRBJ2-3	TRBV28	NA	12	TGTGCCAGCAGTTCCACAAGAGATACGCAGTATTTT	CASSSTRDTQYF
few	TRBJ2-1	TRBV4-3	NA	14	TGCGCCAGCAGCCAAGAACTAGCCTACAATGAGCAGTTCTTC	CASSQELAYNEQFF
NA	TRBJ1-1	TRBV30	NA	15	TGTGCCTGGAGTGTACTAGTGGTCATGAACACTGAAGCTTTCTTT	CAWSVLVVMNTEAFF
few	TRBJ1-1	TRBV7-9	TRBD1	15	TGTGCCAGCAGCTTAGCGGGACAGATGAACACTGAAGCTTTCTTT	CASSLAGQMNTEAFF
once	TRBJ2-7	TRBV6-5	TRBD1	15	TGTGCCAGCAGTCAGACAGGGACAAACTCCTACGAGCAGTACTTC	CASSQTGTNSYEQYF
NA	TRBJ2-7	TRBV5-1	NA	13	TGCGCCAGCAGCTTGGACCGAGCCTACGAGCAGTACTTC	CASSLDRAYEQYF
NA	TRBJ1-2	TRBV18	NA	13	TGTGCCAGCTCACCACCCCCGCTCGATGGCTACACCTTC	CASSPPPLDGYTF
NA	TRBJ2-1	TRBV7-9	NA	14	TGTGCCAGCAGCTTAACGAATCCCTACAATGAGCAGTTCTTC	CASSLTNPYNEQFF
NA	TRBJ2-1	TRBV5-1	NA	13	TGCGCCAGCAGCTCGGAGCGTAGAGTTGAGCAGTTCTTC	CASSSERRVEQFF
few	TRBJ2-1	TRBV7-8	TRBD2	15	TGTGCCAGCAGACTCAGCGGGAGTGCCTACAATGAGCAGTTCTTC	CASRLSGSAYNEQFF
few	TRBJ2-1	TRBV7-9	TRBD2	15	TGTGCCAGCAGCCCTACTAGCGGGAGGGCCAATGAGCAGTTCTTC	CASSPTSGRANEQFF
NA	TRBJ2-7	TRBV7-2	NA	15	TGTGCCAGCAGTCAAGCGGCAGGACACTCCCACGAGCAGTACTTC	CASSQAAGHSHEQYF
NA	TRBJ1-2	TRBV10-3	TRBD1	13	TGTGCCATCAGAGAGACAGGGGACTATGGCTACACCTTC	CAIRETGDYGYTF
NA	TRBJ2-1	TRBV5-4	NA	16	TGTGCCAGCAGCCGGGGCAGCCCAAGCACCTACAATGAGCAGTTCTTC	CASSRGSPSTYNEQFF
NA	TRBJ2-1	TRBV2	NA	11	TGTGCCAGCAGCCGGGACCGCCCAGAGTTCTTC	CASSRDRPEFF
few	TRBJ2-5	TRBV2	NA	14	TGTGCCAGCAGTGTTTTGGACCCCAGGGAGACCCAGTACTTC	CASSVLDPRETQYF
NA	TRBJ2-3	TRBV9	TRBD2	13	TGTGCCAGCAGCGCGGCCGTGGGACTAGCGCAGTATTTT	CASSAAVGLAQYF
few	TRBJ2-7	TRBV7-2	TRBD2	15	TGTGCCAGCAGCCCAAGACTAGCGGGAGGGCCTGAGCAGTACTTC	CASSPRLAGGPEQYF
NA	TRBJ2-1	TRBV14	TRBD2	17	TGTGCCAGCAGCCAAAGTAGCGGGGGAGCTTACTACAATGAGCAGTTCTTC	CASSQSSGGAYYNEQFF
NA	TRBJ2-2	TRBV15	NA	14	TGTGCCACCAGCAGGGATACGCAGGGAACGGAGCTGTTTTTT	CATSRDTQGTELFF
NA	TRBJ2-6	TRBV5-4	NA	17	TGTGCCAGCAGCTTGTTGGGACAATCGCGGGGGGCCAACGTCCTGACTTTC	CASSLLGQSRGANVLTF
NA	TRBJ1-1	TRBV25-1	NA	14	TGTGCCAGCAGTGGAAGGGGAGAGAACACTGAAGCTTTCTTT	CASSGRGENTEAFF
NA	TRBJ2-7	TRBV6-5	NA	15	TGTGCCAGCAGTTACTCGGTCCAGGGTACCTACGAGCAGTACTTC	CASSYSVQGTYEQYF
NA	TRBJ2-7	TRBV7-9	TRBD2	17	TGTGCCAGCAGCTTTCCGACTAGCGGGAGGGGACCTGACGAGCAGTACTTC	CASSFPTSGRGPDEQYF
few	TRBJ2-1	TRBV7-9	TRBD2	16	TGTGCCAGCAGTCGGACTAGCGGGGGAGTTTCGAATGAGCAGTTCTTC	CASSRTSGGVSNEQFF
NA	TRBJ2-2	TRBV7-2	NA	13	TGTGCCAGCAGCTCCGTGGTTACCGGGGAGCTGTTTTTT	CASSSVVTGELFF
NA	TRBJ1-6	TRBV7-9	TRBD1	15	TGTGCCAGCAGCCCAGGACAGGGTGATAATTCACCCCTCCACTTT	CASSPGQGDNSPLHF
few	TRBJ2-1	TRBV7-2	TRBD1	14	TGTGCCAGCAGCCCCACACAGGGGCCATATGAGCAGTTCTTC	CASSPTQGPYEQFF
few	TRBJ2-7	TRBV30	TRBD2	13	TGTGCCTCAACGCGGGAGCTCCGTGCCGAGCAGTACTTC	CASTRELRAEQYF
NA	TRBJ2-3	TRBV4-3	NA	15	TGCGCCAGCCGACACCAAGTCCAGGGCACAGATACGCAGTATTTT	CASRHQVQGTDTQYF
few	TRBJ2-5	TRBV7-2	NA	14	TGTGCCAGCAGCTTATTTATTGGGGCGGAGACCCAGTACTTC	CASSLFIGAETQYF
NA	TRBJ2-3	TRBV29-1	NA	12	TGCAGCGTTGAGGGAAGAACAGATACGCGTTATTTT	CSVEGRTDTRYF
NA	TRBJ2-7	TRBV7-2	NA	12	TGTGCCAGCAGTCAGGCGGATGGCGAGCAGTACTTC	CASSQADGEQYF
few	TRBJ1-5	TRBV30	NA	12	TGTGCCTGGGGACAGTCCAGTCAGCCCCAGCATTTT	CAWGQSSQPQHF
NA	TRBJ2-3	TRBV7-9	NA	12	TGTGCCAGCAGTCCGGAGACAGATACGCAGTATTTT	CASSPETDTQYF
many	TRBJ2-6	TRBV5-6	NA	13	TGTGCCAGCAGCTTTACTGGGGCCAACGTCCTGACTTTC	CASSFTGANVLTF
NA	TRBJ2-7	TRBV2	NA	13	TGTGCCAGCAGTGAAGCCACCTCCGTCGAGCAGTACTTC	CASSEATSVEQYF
NA	TRBJ2-7	TRBV25-1	NA	13	TGTGCCACCGAGGGGGACGGAACCTACGAGCAGTACTTC	CATEGDGTYEQYF
few	TRBJ2-4	TRBV30	NA	13	TGTGCCTGGAGTGTCCTTAGGTCTCGGATTCAGTACTTC	CAWSVLRSRIQYF